This T cell receptor beta chain comes out of a study of blood T cell repertoires in COVID-19. In the study overall: Sites in the United States, Italy and Spain provided acute and convalescent COVID-19 samples. Nucleic acid was either cDNA or gDNA, and it came from T cells, B-cell-depleted T cells, or PBMCs.

Per the original data handling: Counts of nucleated cells, estimated from reference gene primer amplification, were obtained. Some clones are missing from TCRdb's copy, which holds only in-frame ones; the method was immunoSEQ multiplex PCR. V, J and clone size derive from that table, while D and trimming were established from the DNA sequence. Counted here are roughly 120,000 clones, 85% to 90% occurring once; the ten biggest clones make up roughly 10%. CDR3 size: 13 residues. Germline V lookup: CDR1 SGHTA, CDR2 FQGNSA. Losses at the gene ends were 5 bases for V and 4 bases for J; bases not matched to a gene: 4.

The origin of this receptor is a man at least 80 years old with acute or convalescent COVID-19. Sequenced material: peripheral blood. The chain uses TRBV7-2 and TRBJ1-2; 7 bases align to TRBD1. The CDR3 reads CASSGTVLYGYTF. The CDR3 nucleotides read TGTGCCAGCAGCGGGACAGTCCTCTATGGCTACACCTTC. The variable domain in full, with the rest retrieved from reference TRBV7-2 and TRBJ1-2, is GAGVSQSPSNKVTEKGKDVELRCDPISGHTALYWYRQSLGQGLEFLIYFQGNSAPDKSGLPSDRFSAERTGGSVSTLTIQRTQQEDSAVYLCASSGTVLYGYTFGSGTRLTVV.